This TCR beta chain appears in the sequencing data of a study of blood T cell repertoires in COVID-19. The germline gives CDR1 KGHSH, CDR2 LQKENI. The CDR3 sequence is 17 residues long. V lost 7 bases, J lost 0 bases, and 12 bases stayed unmatched. Produced via immunoSEQ multiplex PCR; TCRdb's table is partial and in-frame only. The data show 150,000 to 200,000 clones, about 86% seen once. The chain combines TRBV18 with TRBJ2-1, with TRBD1 matching 7 bases. The clonotype comes from a man between 18 and 35 years old with acute or convalescent COVID-19. The sequenced sample was peripheral blood. CDR3 coding DNA: TGTGCCAGCTTAACATTAGACAGGGATACCTCCTACAATGAGCAGTTCTTC. Protein sequence: CASLTLDRDTSYNEQFF.